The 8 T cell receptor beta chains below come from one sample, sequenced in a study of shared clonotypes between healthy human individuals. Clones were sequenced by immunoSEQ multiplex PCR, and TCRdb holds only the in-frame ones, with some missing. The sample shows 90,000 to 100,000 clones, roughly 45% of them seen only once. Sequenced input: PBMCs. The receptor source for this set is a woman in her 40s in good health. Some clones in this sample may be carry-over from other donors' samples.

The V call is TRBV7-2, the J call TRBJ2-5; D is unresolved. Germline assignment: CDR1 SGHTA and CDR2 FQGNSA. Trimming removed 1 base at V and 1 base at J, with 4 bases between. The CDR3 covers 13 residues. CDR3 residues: CASSLVLQETQYF. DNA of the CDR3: TGTGCCAGCAGCTTAGTGCTCCAAGAGACCCAGTACTTC.

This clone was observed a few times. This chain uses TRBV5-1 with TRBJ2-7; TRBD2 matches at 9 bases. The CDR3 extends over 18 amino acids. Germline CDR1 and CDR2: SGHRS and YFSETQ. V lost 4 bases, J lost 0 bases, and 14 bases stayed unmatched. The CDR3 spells CASSQPATTSGRSYEQYF. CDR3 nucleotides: TGCGCCAGCAGCCAACCCGCTACCACTAGCGGGCGCTCCTACGAGCAGTACTTC.

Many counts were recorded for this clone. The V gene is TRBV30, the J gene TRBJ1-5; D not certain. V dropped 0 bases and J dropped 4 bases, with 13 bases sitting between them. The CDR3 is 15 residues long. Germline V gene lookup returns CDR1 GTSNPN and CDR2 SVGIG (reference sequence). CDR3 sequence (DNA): TGTGCCTGGAGTGTACTGCCAGATACTAATCAGCCCCAGCATTTT. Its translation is CAWSVLPDTNQPQHF. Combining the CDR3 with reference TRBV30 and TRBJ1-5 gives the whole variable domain SQTIHQWPATLVQPVGSPLSLECTVEGTSNPNLYWYRQAAGRGLQLLFYSVGIGQISSEVPQNLSASRPQDRQFILSSKKLLLSDSGFYLCAWSVLPDTNQPQHFGDGTRLSIL.

DNA for the CDR3: TGTGCCAGCTCACCACGGATAGGGAACACCGGGGAGCTGTTTTTT. It yields the protein CASSPRIGNTGELFF. This chain uses TRBV18 with TRBJ2-2; no clear D. Germline V CDR1 and CDR2: KGHSH, LQKENI. The CDR3 is made up of 15 amino acids. V dropped 1 base and J dropped 1 base, with 7 bases sitting between them.

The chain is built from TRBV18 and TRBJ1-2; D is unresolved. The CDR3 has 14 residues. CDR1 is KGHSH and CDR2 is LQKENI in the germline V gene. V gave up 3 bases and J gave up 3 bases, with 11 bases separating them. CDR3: CASSPEGQYYGYTF. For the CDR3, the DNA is TGTGCCAGCTCACCGGAAGGCCAGTACTATGGCTACACCTTC.

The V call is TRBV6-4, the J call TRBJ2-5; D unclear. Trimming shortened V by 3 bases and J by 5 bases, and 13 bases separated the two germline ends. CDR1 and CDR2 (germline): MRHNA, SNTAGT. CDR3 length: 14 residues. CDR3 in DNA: TGTGCCAGCAGTGAGGGCAGTGGTGCGGAGACCCAGTACTTC. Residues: CASSEGSGAETQYF.

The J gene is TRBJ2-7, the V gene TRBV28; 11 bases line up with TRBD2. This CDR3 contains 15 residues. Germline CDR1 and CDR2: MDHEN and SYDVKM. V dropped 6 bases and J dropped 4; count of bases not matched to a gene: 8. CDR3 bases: TGTGCCAGCAGGACACGACTAGCGGGAATTTACGAGCAGTACTTC. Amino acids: CASRTRLAGIYEQYF.

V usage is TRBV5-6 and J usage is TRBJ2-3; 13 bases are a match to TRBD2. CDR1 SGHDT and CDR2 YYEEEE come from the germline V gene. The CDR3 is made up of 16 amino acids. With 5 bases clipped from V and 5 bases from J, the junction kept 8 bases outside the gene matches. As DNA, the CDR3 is TGTGCCAGCAGGCGGACTAGCGGGGGCCCCGGAGATACGCAGTATTTT. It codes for CASRRTSGGPGDTQYF.